The 8 T cell receptor beta chains listed next were all sequenced from one sample in a study of CD8 T cells in Susac syndrome. Random hexamers were used to reverse transcribe the RNA input (about 0.45 to 1 ug). TCRdb re-analysed the immunoSEQ multiplex PCR reads in MiXCR, keeping a single row per CDR3 protein. The table includes approximately 180,000 distinct CDR3 sequences, 85% to 95% detected once. Sample: CD4+ T cells from PBMCs. These receptors were obtained from a human donor with Susac syndrome.

The rearrangement joins TRBV19 to TRBJ1-4; 10 bases map to TRBD1. Per the germline V gene, CDR1 is LNHDA and CDR2 is SQIVND (reference sequence). The CDR3 is made up of 15 amino acids. With 3 bases clipped from V and 7 bases from J, the junction kept 5 bases outside the gene matches. The CDR3 nucleotides are TGTGCCAGTAGTATCCTGACAGGGGGCGGTGAAAAACTGTTTTTT. Translating it yields CASSILTGGGEKLFF.

V usage is TRBV4-3 and J usage is TRBJ2-5; 8 nucleotides match TRBD2. The CDR3 is made up of 16 amino acids. V trimming: 0 bases; J trimming: 5 bases; junction bases outside the gene matches: 8. CDR1 and CDR2 from the germline V gene are LGHNA and YSLEER. CDR3 loop: CASSQDYARGGETQYF. The CDR3 DNA follows: TGCGCCAGCAGCCAAGATTACGCCCGGGGGGGGGAGACCCAGTACTTC.

The chain joins TRBV24-1 to TRBJ2-3, with 13 bases matching TRBD2. Looked up from germline, CDR1 is KGHDR and CDR2 is SFDVKD. CDR3 length equals 17 residues. V shed 4 bases and J 4 bases; nucleotides not matched to a gene: 7. The CDR3 DNA follows: TGTGCCACCAGTGACCCAAAACTAGCGGGAGGGCCAGATACGCAGTATTTT. It is translated as CATSDPKLAGGPDTQYF.

The gene calls are TRBV5-1 and TRBJ2-3, with 7 bases fitting TRBD2. V dropped 4 bases and J dropped 2; count of bases not matched to a gene: 4. This CDR3 comprises 14 residues. CDR1 is SGHRS, CDR2 YFSETQ, per germline. This CDR3 is CASSQSGATDTQYF. The CDR3 nucleotides read TGCGCCAGCAGCCAAAGCGGGGCCACAGATACGCAGTATTTT.

V gene TRBV2 combines with J gene TRBJ2-2; 10 bases agree with TRBD1. The J segment lost 6 bases and the V segment lost 8 bases, leaving 6 bases of the junction unmatched. The germline gives CDR1 SNHLY, CDR2 FYNNEI. The CDR3 has 14 amino acids. CDR3 in amino acids: CASRDRGSSGELFF. The CDR3, as DNA: TGTGCCAGCCGGGACAGGGGAAGTTCCGGGGAGCTGTTTTTT.

This clonotype was counted once. The rearrangement links TRBV20-1 to TRBJ2-3, with D uncertain. CDR3 length: 14 amino acids. CDR1 is DFQATT, CDR2 SNEGSKA, per germline (reference sequence). CDR3 residues: CSQARGARSDTQYF. CDR3 nucleotides: TGCAGCCAGGCGAGAGGCGCAAGGTCAGATACGCAGTATTTT.

The chain recombines TRBV10-3 with TRBJ2-2, with D possibly matching TRBD2 (7 bases). The ends were cut back, 0 bases at V and 4 bases at J, with 18 bases in the middle. The CDR3 contains 18 residues. The germline gives CDR1 ENHRY, CDR2 SYGVKD. The CDR3 region is CAISESRDGGGVTGELFF. The CDR3 bases are TGTGCCATCAGTGAGTCCCGTGACGGCGGGGGCGTCACCGGGGAGCTGTTTTTT.

The V gene is TRBV27, the J gene TRBJ1-6; D gene ambiguous. The germline CDR1 and CDR2 sequences are MNHEY and SMNVEV (reference sequence). The length of the CDR3 is 17 residues. The germline V and J ends were trimmed by 8 bases and 0 bases, with 17 bases remaining between them. CDR3 loop: CASQKDLLSSYNSPLHF. The CDR3, as DNA: TGTGCCAGCCAAAAGGACCTACTCAGCTCCTATAATTCACCCCTCCACTTT.